The 18 T cell receptor beta chains below were found in one sample sequenced in a study of blood T cell repertoires in COVID-19 (dated by TCRdb to about 2020). The library was generated by the immunoSEQ multiplex PCR assay. Entries here come from immuneACCESS through TCRdb and include only in-frame sequences with V and J called. Some clones fail to appear in such tables; in the studies checked, an unresolved V gene covers under half of the shortfall, and the cause of the remainder is unknown. The sample data list just under 20,000 clones, and roughly 84% of these were observed just once. In total, the top ten clones hold around 29% of the sample. The sample taken for sequencing was peripheral blood. The receptors derive from a human donor with active COVID-19. The donor label of this sample is uncertain.

This clone was picked up one time. The rearrangement joins TRBV2 to TRBJ2-2; D is undetermined. CDR3 length: 16 residues. Germline V gene data show CDR1 as SNHLY and CDR2 as FYNNEI. Trimming shortened V by 4 bases and J by 0 bases, and 12 bases separated the two germline ends. The CDR3 loop is CASSGGRATNTGELFF. As DNA, the CDR3 is TGTGCCAGCAGTGGCGGCAGAGCAACGAACACCGGGGAGCTGTTTTTT.

The chain is built from TRBV29-1 and TRBJ2-3; a weak D match, TRBD2 (5 bases). Germline assignment: CDR1 SQVTM and CDR2 ANQGSEA. The length of the CDR3 is 14 residues. V was trimmed by 6 bases and J by 0 bases, leaving 13 bases between them. The CDR3 nucleotides read TGCAGCGTGGCAAGCGGTCCTAGCACAGATACGCAGTATTTT. This gives the protein CSVASGPSTDTQYF.

This chain uses TRBV6-6 with TRBJ2-2, with D tentatively TRBD2 (5 bases). Trimming removed 4 bases from V and 6 bases from J, with 18 bases in between. Germline loops: CDR1 MNHNY, CDR2 SVGAGI (reference sequence). The CDR3 runs 16 residues. The CDR3 DNA reads TGTGCCAGCAGTTTGTCCCTTCCGGGGAATGCCGGGGAGCTGTTTTTT. This gives the protein CASSLSLPGNAGELFF.

This chain joins TRBV7-9 and TRBJ1-2; possibly TRBD1 for D (5 bases). The germline V gene encodes CDR1 SEHNR and CDR2 FQNEAQ (reference sequence). The V gene lost 5 bases and the J gene lost 6 bases, with 13 bases spanning the gap. The CDR3 totals 13 residues. CDR3 nucleotides: TGTGCCAGCAGCCTTACACAGGCCAATGGCTACACCTTC. This encodes CASSLTQANGYTF.

The chain has TRBV7-6 and TRBJ2-3; D is perhaps TRBD2 (6 bases). Trimming stripped 2 bases from V and 5 bases from J, with 20 bases between. This CDR3 has 17 residues. Per germline, CDR1 SGHVS and CDR2 FNYEAQ. Written as DNA, the CDR3 is TGTGCCAGCAGCTTAAACTGGCAAGCGGGTGGGGAAGATACGCAGTATTTT. Amino acid sequence: CASSLNWQAGGEDTQYF.

The chain carries TRBV5-1 and TRBJ2-7, with 14 bases identical to TRBD2. V dropped 4 bases and J dropped 5; count of bases not matched to a gene: 5. This CDR3 is 15 amino acids long. Germline V gene sequence: CDR1 SGHRS, CDR2 YFSETQ. CDR3: CASSLGTSGGDEQYF. CDR3 sequence (DNA): TGCGCCAGCAGCCTAGGGACTAGCGGGGGAGACGAGCAGTACTTC.

This clone was observed a few times. The J gene is TRBJ2-7, the V gene TRBV9; the D gene is possibly TRBD2 (5 bases). Deletions cut 0 bases from V and 2 bases from J, with 9 bases between. The CDR3 spans 14 residues. The germline gives CDR1 SGDLS, CDR2 YYNGEE. The CDR3 spells CASSVGGGPYEQYF. CDR3 nucleotides: TGTGCCAGCAGCGTAGGCGGCGGGCCCTACGAGCAGTACTTC.

V usage is TRBV2 and J usage is TRBJ2-3; 7 bases are a match to TRBD2. Per germline, CDR1 SNHLY and CDR2 FYNNEI. J gave up 0 bases and V 10 bases, and 10 bases lay outside the gene matches. The CDR3 is 15 amino acids. The CDR3 loop is CATTLAERSTDTQYF. The CDR3 nucleotides are TGTGCCACAACCCTAGCGGAGCGTAGCACAGATACGCAGTATTTT.

The chain carries TRBV20-1 and TRBJ2-1; 7 nucleotides align to TRBD2. The CDR3 is 11 residues long. CDR1 and CDR2 (germline): DFQATT, SNEGSKA (reference sequence). V was clipped by 8 bases and J by 12 bases; unmatched bases: 10. The CDR3 DNA reads as TGCAGTTCCCAGCGGCGGGAGAGGCAGTTCTTC. Translated, it gives CSSQRRERQFF.

In this sample, this clone turned up a few times. This sequence joins TRBV4-2 and TRBJ2-5, with D tentatively TRBD2 (6 bases). With 4 bases removed from V and 5 bases from J, the gap between germline ends came to 11 bases. CDR1 and CDR2 (germline): LGHNA, YNFKEQ. The CDR3 totals 13 residues. This CDR3 is CASSRGTVETQYF. The CDR3 DNA is TGTGCCAGCAGCCGGGGGACTGTGGAGACCCAGTACTTC.

The DNA of the CDR3 is TGTGCCAGCAGTCGTTACGAGCAGTACTTC. It yields the protein CASSRYEQYF. V usage is TRBV28 and J usage is TRBJ2-7, with D hard to call. CDR1 is MDHEN, CDR2 SYDVKM, per germline. This CDR3 contains 10 residues. V was trimmed by 5 bases and J by 4 bases, leaving 3 bases between them.

The sample holds one count of this clone. CDR3 DNA: TGCAGCGTGGTGATCGGGGATACGCAGTATTTT. Its translation: CSVVIGDTQYF. The V gene is TRBV29-1, the J gene TRBJ2-3; D is unclear. V was cut by 6 bases and J by 6 bases, with 10 bases left in between. CDR3 length equals 11 residues. CDR1 SQVTM and CDR2 ANQGSEA come from the germline V gene.

The chain employs TRBV7-9 and TRBJ2-5; 8 bases agree with TRBD1. V trimming: 4 bases; J trimming: 2 bases; junction bases outside the gene matches: 6. Germline assignment: CDR1 SEHNR and CDR2 FQNEAQ (reference sequence). CDR3 length: 15 residues. The CDR3 here is CASSSRTGLQETQYF. The CDR3 nucleotides are TGTGCCAGCAGCTCCCGGACAGGGCTACAAGAGACCCAGTACTTC.

V and J are TRBV6-2 or TRBV6-3 and TRBJ2-7, with 10 bases fitting TRBD1. The CDR3 extends over 14 amino acids. J gave up 9 bases and V 4 bases, and 9 bases lay outside the gene matches. Germline loops: CDR1 MNHEY, CDR2 SVGEGT. For the CDR3, the DNA is TGTGCCAGCAGTTCCTCCGGGACAGGGGAAGGGCAGTACTTC. It yields the protein CASSSSGTGEGQYF.

This clone showed up just once. This rearrangement joins TRBV6-6 to TRBJ2-7; 8 positions match TRBD1. This CDR3 has 14 amino acids. J was trimmed by 5 bases and V by 4 bases; bases with no gene match: 7. Germline-derived CDR1 and CDR2 are MNHNY and SVGAGI (reference sequence). This chain's CDR3 is CASSLGQGAHEQYF. In DNA, the CDR3 is TGTGCCAGCAGTTTAGGCCAGGGGGCTCACGAGCAGTACTTC.

This chain links TRBV30 with TRBJ1-1; 9 bases align to TRBD1. This CDR3 has 15 amino acids. Germline trimming cut 1 base from V and 3 bases from J; bases unmatched to any gene: 6. Germline CDR1 is GTSNPN and CDR2 is SVGIG (reference sequence). CDR3 sequence: CAWSGGQGSDTEAFF. CDR3 nucleotides: TGTGCCTGGAGTGGAGGACAGGGGTCGGACACTGAAGCTTTCTTT.

The V call is TRBV4-2, the J call TRBJ2-1; 7 bases fit TRBD1. The V and J ends lost 0 bases and 13 bases, in that order; junction bases with no gene match: 6. The germline CDR1 and CDR2 sequences are LGHNA and YNFKEQ. The CDR3 sequence is 13 residues long. In nucleotides, the CDR3 is TGTGCCAGCAGCCAAGACCCTGGGACAGCCCAGTTCTTC. Its protein is CASSQDPGTAQFF.

This clone was picked up one time. The V and J genes are TRBV3-1 (or the pseudogene TRBV3-2) and TRBJ2-5; 8 bases agree with TRBD2. CDR3 length: 17 residues. V shed 5 bases and J 9 bases; nucleotides not matched to a gene: 20. CDR1 is LGHDT, CDR2 YNNKEL, per germline (reference sequence). DNA of the CDR3: TGTGCCAGCAGCAACTACCAGGGACTTAGCGGGGTTGGCTCCCAGTACTTC. Residues: CASSNYQGLSGVGSQYF.